The present T cell receptor beta chain was sequenced within a study of cytomegalovirus exposure and HLA in healthy donors. The overall study: Out of 150 million to 200 million T cells, an earlier analysis found some 120 million unique TCR beta sequences in total. Counted in an early data release were approximately 80 million unique TCRs from HLA-typed donors. General study results and limits: The only immune exposure information that was available was CMV serostatus. Earlier analysis yielded a pattern in which most TCR beta V segments were productive about 87% or about 30% of the time.

PCR was performed using 60 Vbeta and 13 Jbeta primers. Sequenced by immunoSEQ multiplex PCR; TCRdb stores in-frame clones only, minus some. Of 75,000 to 100,000 clones listed, about 80% are singletons. This clone was detected only a few times. The antigen is not known. CDR3 length equals 12 residues. The ends were cut back, 0 bases at V and 5 bases at J, with 3 bases in the middle. Germline assignment: CDR1 SGHRS and CDR2 YFSETQ. Material for sequencing was PBMCs. This chain links TRBV5-1 with TRBJ2-1; D is undetermined. This clonotype originated in a man aged 35 to 55 in good health and CMV-seronegative. The CDR3 DNA reads TGCGCCAGCAGCTTGGCAAACAATGAGCAGTTCTTC. Encoded protein: CASSLANNEQFF.